The clone carrying this T cell receptor beta chain has a handful of counts. The record originates from a study of blood T cell repertoires in COVID-19. The CDR3 length is 16 residues. Germline V gene sequence: CDR1 SGDLS, CDR2 YYNGEE. Trimming removed 4 bases from V and 0 bases from J; junction bases left unmatched: 4. Only in-frame clones appear in the TCRdb table, and some are missing; sequencing was by immunoSEQ multiplex PCR. The sample shows over 130,000 clones, around 82% of them seen only once. This clonotype was sampled from a woman aged 60 to 75 with acute or convalescent COVID-19. Sequenced input: peripheral blood. The rearrangement links TRBV9 to TRBJ1-3, with TRBD1 identical over 10 bases. CDR3 residues: CASSPRTGGSGNTIYF. DNA for the CDR3: TGTGCCAGCAGCCCTCGGACAGGGGGCTCTGGAAACACCATATATTTT.